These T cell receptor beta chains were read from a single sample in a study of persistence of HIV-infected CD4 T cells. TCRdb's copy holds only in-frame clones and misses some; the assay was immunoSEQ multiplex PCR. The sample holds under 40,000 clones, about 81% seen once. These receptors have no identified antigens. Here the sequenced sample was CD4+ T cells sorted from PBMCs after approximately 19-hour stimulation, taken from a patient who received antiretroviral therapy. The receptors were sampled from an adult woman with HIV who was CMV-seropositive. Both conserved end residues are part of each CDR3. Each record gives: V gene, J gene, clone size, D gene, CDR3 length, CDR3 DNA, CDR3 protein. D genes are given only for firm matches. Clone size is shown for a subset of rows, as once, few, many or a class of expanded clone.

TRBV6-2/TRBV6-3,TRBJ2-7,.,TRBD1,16,TGTGCCAGCAGTTATGGGGACAGGGATCTTTCGTGGGAGCAGTACTTC,CASSYGDRDLSWEQYF
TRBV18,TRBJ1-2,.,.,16,TGTGCCAGCTCACTATTCCAAGGGGCCCGCGGAGATGGCTACACCTTC,CASSLFQGARGDGYTF
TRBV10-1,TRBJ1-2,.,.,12,TGCGCCAGCAGTGGAGGTACCTATGGCTACACCTTC,CASSGGTYGYTF
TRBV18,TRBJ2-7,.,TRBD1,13,TGTGCCAGCTCACCTTACCGGGACAGGGACCCGTACTTC,CASSPYRDRDPYF
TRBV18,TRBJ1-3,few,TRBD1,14,TGTGCCAGCTCACCTGACAGGGTTGGAAACACCATATATTTT,CASSPDRVGNTIYF
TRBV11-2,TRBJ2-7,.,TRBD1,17,TGTGCCAGCAGAGTAAACGGCACAGGGGTTGGCTCCTACGAGCAGTACTTC,CASRVNGTGVGSYEQYF
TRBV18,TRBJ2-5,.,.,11,TGTGCCAGCTCCTCCGACGAGACCCAGTACTTC,CASSSDETQYF
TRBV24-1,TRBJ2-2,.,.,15,TGTGCCACCAGTGATCGCAGGGTAGTAACCGGGGAGCTGTTTTTT,CATSDRRVVTGELFF
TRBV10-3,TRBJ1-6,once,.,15,TGTGCCATCAGTGAGTTCAGGGGTTTGGAGTCACCCCTCCACTTT,CAISEFRGLESPLHF
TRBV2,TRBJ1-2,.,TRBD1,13,TGTGCCAGCAGTGATACAGGGGCTCGAGGCTACACCTTC,CASSDTGARGYTF
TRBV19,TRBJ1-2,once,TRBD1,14,TGTGCCAGTAGCCATGGGACAGCTAACTATGGCTACACCTTC,CASSHGTANYGYTF
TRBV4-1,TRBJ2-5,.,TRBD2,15,TGCGCCAGCAGCCCTCTTAAGCGGGGGGGAGAGACCCAGTACTTC,CASSPLKRGGETQYF
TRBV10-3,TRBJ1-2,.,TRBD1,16,TGTGCCATCAGTGACCCTCAGGGGGCGCCTAACTATGGCTACACCTTC,CAISDPQGAPNYGYTF
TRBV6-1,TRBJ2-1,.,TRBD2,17,TGTGCCAGCAGTGCCCTCGGGGGGGGTTACATCTACAATGAGCAGTTCTTC,CASSALGGGYIYNEQFF
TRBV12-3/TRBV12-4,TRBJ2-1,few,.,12,TGTGCCAGCAGATGGAGTTACAATGAGCAGTTCTTC,CASRWSYNEQFF
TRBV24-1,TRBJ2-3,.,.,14,TGTGCCACCAAAAAGAGCAGGGAGGAAGATACGCAGTATTTT,CATKKSREEDTQYF
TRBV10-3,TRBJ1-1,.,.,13,TGTGCCATCAGTGAGGGGGGAAACACTGAAGCTTTCTTT,CAISEGGNTEAFF
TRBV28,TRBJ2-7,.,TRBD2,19,TGTGCCAGCAGCCGTGGGGCAGGGCTCTTCCGGCTAGCGGGGTACGAGCAGTACTTC,CASSRGAGLFRLAGYEQYF
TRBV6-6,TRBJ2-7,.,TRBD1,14,TGTGCCAGCAGTACCAGGGACAGGGCCTACGAGCAGTACTTC,CASSTRDRAYEQYF
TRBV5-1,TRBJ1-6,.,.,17,TGCGCCAGCAGCCTGTCCGGGACACCCGGACCCGATTCACCCCTCCACTTT,CASSLSGTPGPDSPLHF
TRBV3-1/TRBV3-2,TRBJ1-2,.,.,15,TGTGCCAGCAGCCAAGCTGGACAGCCTAACTATGGCTACACCTTC,CASSQAGQPNYGYTF
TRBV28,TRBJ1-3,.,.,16,TGTGCCAGCAGTCCCCCCCTGGGTATAACTGGAAACACCATATATTTT,CASSPPLGITGNTIYF
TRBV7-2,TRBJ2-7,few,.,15,TGTGCCAGCAGCTTAAGCAGGGGTTCCACCTACGAGCAGTACTTC,CASSLSRGSTYEQYF
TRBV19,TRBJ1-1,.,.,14,TGTGCCAGTACCGCCGACAGGTCTTACTCTGAAGCTTTCTTT,CASTADRSYSEAFF
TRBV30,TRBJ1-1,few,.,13,TGTGCCTGGAGTGCATTTACAAACACTGAAGCTTTCTTT,CAWSAFTNTEAFF
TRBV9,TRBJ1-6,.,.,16,TGTGCCAGCAGCGTAGGACAGAGCTCCTATAATTCACCCCTCCACTTT,CASSVGQSSYNSPLHF
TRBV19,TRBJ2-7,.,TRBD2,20,TGTGCCAGTAGCCCATACGAGGGTAGCGGGAGGGCGCGGGGGACCTACGAGCAGTACTTC,CASSPYEGSGRARGTYEQYF
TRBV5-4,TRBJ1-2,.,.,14,TGTGCCAGCAGCTTACCCAGGGGAGAAGGTGGCTACACCTTC,CASSLPRGEGGYTF
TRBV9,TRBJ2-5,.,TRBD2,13,TGTGCCAGCAGCGTAGGGACTAGCGAGACCCAGTACTTC,CASSVGTSETQYF
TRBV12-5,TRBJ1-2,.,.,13,TGTGCTAGTGTTCCCCCCACGGGGAGGGGCTACACCTTC,CASVPPTGRGYTF
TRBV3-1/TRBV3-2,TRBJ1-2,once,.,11,TGTGCCAGCAGCGGGCTTTATGGCTACACCTTC,CASSGLYGYTF
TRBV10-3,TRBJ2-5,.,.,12,TGTGCCATCAGTGGTAAAAGAGAGACCCAGTACTTC,CAISGKRETQYF
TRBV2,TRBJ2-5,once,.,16,TGTGCCAGCAGTGTTCGCAGCCGATCAGGTGGGGAGACCCAGTACTTC,CASSVRSRSGGETQYF
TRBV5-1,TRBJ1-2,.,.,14,TGCGCCAGCAGCTCGGGGAGGGACCAGCGGGGCTACACCTTC,CASSSGRDQRGYTF
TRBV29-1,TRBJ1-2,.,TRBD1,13,TGCAGCGTACGGACAGGGGGAAGGTATGGCTACACCTTC,CSVRTGGRYGYTF
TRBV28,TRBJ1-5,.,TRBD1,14,TGTGCCAGCAGTCTCCCACAGGGGATTCAGCCCCAGCATTTT,CASSLPQGIQPQHF